The 2 T cell receptor beta chains below come from one sample, sequenced in a study of T-cell reconstitution after alpha-beta-depleted transplantation in children. Library preparation (for TCRbeta) was performed with unique molecular identifiers. One entry per CDR3 protein, called by TCRdb with MiXCR from the PCR reads. The sample holds more than 500,000 distinct CDR3 sequences, about an eighth seen once. The input for sequencing was PBMCs, mostly from graft donor cells, taken 180 days after TCRalphabeta/CD19-depleted stem cell transplant. Receptors were obtained from a female patient aged 2-10 years who had a stem cell transplant for aplastic anemia, so the T cells may come from the graft donor.

The V gene is TRBV20-1, the J gene TRBJ1-2, with D perhaps TRBD1 (5 bases). This CDR3 contains 13 residues. Deletions cut 7 bases from V and 5 bases from J, with 17 bases between. Germline V lookup: CDR1 DFQATT, CDR2 SNEGSKA (reference sequence). The CDR3 nucleotides are TGCAGTGGTGCGACAGCAACCCAGTATGGCTACACCTTC. This sequence encodes CSGATATQYGYTF.

This clonotype was picked up a small number of times. The rearrangement links TRBV28 to TRBJ2-3; D is ambiguous. The CDR3 is 15 residues long. Germline assignment: CDR1 MDHEN and CDR2 SYDVKM. V lost 4 bases and J lost 0, with 11 bases in between. Written as DNA, the CDR3 is TGTGCCAGCAGTTCCGGACCCTCTAGCACAGATACGCAGTATTTT. Protein sequence: CASSSGPSSTDTQYF.